The 11 T cell receptor beta chains presented below share a single source sample, sequenced in a study of T-cell memory formation after mild COVID-19. TCRdb re-analysed the 5' RACE reads in MiXCR, keeping a single row per CDR3 protein. The data show a few hundred thousand distinct CDR3 sequences, 20% to 25% seen once. Sequencing input: PBMCs or a T cell subset sorted from them (not recorded which). Receptor source: an adult woman who had mild COVID-19 (a few samples of this study predate the infection). Cell type and time point are not known.

This clonotype was counted between two and nine times. Relative to the germline gene, one junction end is altered; a read error may explain this. The V and J genes are TRBV20-1 and TRBJ2-4, with a tentative D call TRBD2 (7 bases). The CDR3 length is 14 residues. Per the germline V gene, CDR1 is DFQATT and CDR2 is SNEGSKA (reference sequence). Written as DNA, the CDR3 is TGCAGTACTAGGGGTCGGAGTGGGGGGGCCCATAAGTACTTC. It codes for CSTRGRSGGAHKYF.

This clonotype was recorded at least ten times. The J gene is TRBJ1-1, the V gene TRBV14, with D unclear. The CDR3 covers 14 residues. With 1 base removed from V and 0 bases from J, the gap between germline ends came to 6 bases. The V gene's germline CDR1 is SGHDN and CDR2 FVKESK. The CDR3 region has the DNA TGTGCCAGCAGCCAAGGGACCTTGAACACTGAAGCTTTCTTT. It is translated as CASSQGTLNTEAFF.

This clonotype has a count of ten or more. The chain is built from TRBV7-9 and TRBJ2-5, with D perhaps given as TRBD1 or TRBD2 (5 bases each). This CDR3 is 14 amino acids long. Trimming took 4 bases from V and 3 from J, leaving 12 bases between them. Germline V gene sequence: CDR1 SEHNR, CDR2 FQNEAQ (reference sequence). The CDR3 sequence is CASSSGPPEETQYF. CDR3 in DNA: TGTGCCAGCAGCTCGGGACCCCCGGAAGAGACCCAGTACTTC.

This clonotype occurred a few times. The genes are TRBV11-3 and TRBJ2-7; a weak D match, TRBD1 (6 bases). Per the germline V gene, CDR1 is SGHNT and CDR2 is YENEEA. The CDR3 is 14 amino acids. V was shortened by 1 base and J by 3 bases, with 10 bases between the two germline ends. Written as DNA, the CDR3 is TGTGCCAGCAGCTTAGGGGCCAGGGGCTACGAGCAGTACTTC. Translating it yields CASSLGARGYEQYF.

The V gene is TRBV7-6, the J gene TRBJ1-5, with 8 positions matching TRBD1. Germline V gives CDR1 SGHVS, CDR2 FNYEAQ. The length of the CDR3 is 16 residues. V lost 1 base to trimming and J lost 3 bases; unmatched junction nucleotides: 5. DNA of the CDR3: TGTGCCAGCAGCTTAGAGTCAGGGGGCAACAATCAGCCCCAGCATTTT. Translated: CASSLESGGNNQPQHF.

This clonotype was seen a handful of times. The V gene is TRBV9, the J gene TRBJ2-2, with 7 bases fitting TRBD1. Germline CDR1 SGDLS, CDR2 YYNGEE. The CDR3 runs to 14 residues. The V and J ends lost 7 bases and 3 bases, in that order; junction bases with no gene match: 6. CDR3 sequence: CASSRDRYTGELFF. CDR3 in DNA: TGTGCCAGCTCCCGGGACAGATACACCGGGGAGCTGTTTTTT.

The chain has TRBV19 and TRBJ2-3; tentatively, D is TRBD2 (5 bases). This CDR3 comprises 14 residues. CDR1 is LNHDA and CDR2 is SQIVND in the germline V gene (reference sequence). Trimming took off 6 bases at V and 0 bases at J, with 10 bases between the two ends. The CDR3 sequence: CASRRGGSTDTQYF. Here the CDR3 DNA reads TGTGCCAGTAGAAGAGGCGGGAGCACAGATACGCAGTATTTT.

This clonotype was recorded a few times. This sequence joins TRBV18 and TRBJ2-3; tentative D call: TRBD1 (5 bases). The length of the CDR3 is 15 residues. V was pared by 3 bases and J by 5 bases, with 15 bases between. Germline V lookup: CDR1 KGHSH, CDR2 LQKENI. DNA for the CDR3: TGTGCCAGCTCACCTCCTGGACAAACAGGAGATACGCAGTATTTT. It translates to CASSPPGQTGDTQYF.

This chain connects TRBV11-2 to TRBJ2-7; 12 nucleotides line up with TRBD2. Germline-derived CDR1 and CDR2 are SGHAT and FQNNGV. The trim removed 4 bases at V and 2 bases at J, leaving 3 bases unmatched. The CDR3 contains 15 residues. CDR3 amino acids: CASSSWTSGTYEQYF. Written as DNA, the CDR3 is TGTGCCAGCAGCTCCTGGACTAGCGGGACCTACGAGCAGTACTTC. Supplemented by reference TRBV11-2 and TRBJ2-7, the full variable domain reads EAGVAQSPRYKIIEKRQSVAFWCNPISGHATLYWYQQILGQGPKLLIQFQNNGVVDDSQLPKDRFSAERLKGVDSTLKIQPAKLEDSAVYLCASSSWTSGTYEQYFGPGTRLTVT.

This clonotype was observed a handful of times. V usage is TRBV2 and J usage is TRBJ2-1; the D gene is possibly TRBD2 (5 bases). The CDR3 covers 15 residues. The V gene's germline CDR1 is SNHLY and CDR2 FYNNEI. V dropped 5 bases and J dropped 0 bases, with 11 bases sitting between them. DNA for the CDR3: TGTGCCAGCAGTAAGCGGTGGGGCTCCTACAATGAGCAGTTCTTC. This codes for CASSKRWGSYNEQFF.

This clonotype was observed a handful of times. The V and J genes are TRBV28 and TRBJ2-1; 12 positions agree with TRBD2. Germline-derived CDR1 and CDR2 are MDHEN and SYDVKM. CDR3 length: 16 residues. Unmatched junction bases numbered 9, after V lost 6 bases and J lost 6 bases. CDR3 protein: CASRFASGGARNEQFF. The CDR3 DNA follows: TGTGCCAGCAGGTTCGCTAGCGGGGGGGCGCGCAATGAGCAGTTCTTC.